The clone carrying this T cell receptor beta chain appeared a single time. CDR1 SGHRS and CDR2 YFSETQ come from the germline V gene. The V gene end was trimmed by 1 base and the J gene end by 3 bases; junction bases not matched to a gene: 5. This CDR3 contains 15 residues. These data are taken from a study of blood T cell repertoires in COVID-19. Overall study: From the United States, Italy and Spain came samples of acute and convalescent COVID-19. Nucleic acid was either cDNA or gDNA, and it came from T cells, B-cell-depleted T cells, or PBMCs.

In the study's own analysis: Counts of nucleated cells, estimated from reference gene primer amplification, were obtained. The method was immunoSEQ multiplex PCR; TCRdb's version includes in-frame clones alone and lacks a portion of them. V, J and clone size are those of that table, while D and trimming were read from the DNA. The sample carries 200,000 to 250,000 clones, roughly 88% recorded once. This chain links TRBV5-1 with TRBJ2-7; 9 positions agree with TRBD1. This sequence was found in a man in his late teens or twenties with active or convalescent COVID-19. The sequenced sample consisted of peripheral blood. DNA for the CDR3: TGCGCCAGCAGCTTGTATGGACAGGGGAACTACGAGCAGTACTTC. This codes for CASSLYGQGNYEQYF.